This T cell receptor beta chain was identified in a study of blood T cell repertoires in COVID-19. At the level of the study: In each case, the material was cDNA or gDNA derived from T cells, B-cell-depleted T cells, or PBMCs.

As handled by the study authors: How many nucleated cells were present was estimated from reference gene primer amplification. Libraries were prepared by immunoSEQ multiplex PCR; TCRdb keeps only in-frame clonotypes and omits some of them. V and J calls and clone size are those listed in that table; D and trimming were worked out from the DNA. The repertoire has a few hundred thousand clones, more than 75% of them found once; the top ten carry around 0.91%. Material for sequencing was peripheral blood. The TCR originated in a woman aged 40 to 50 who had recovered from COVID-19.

The CDR3 is CASSTTGGTYNEQFF. The CDR3 DNA reads TGTGCCAGCAGTACGACAGGGGGCACTTACAATGAGCAGTTCTTC. The J gene is TRBJ2-1, the V gene TRBV6-5, with 10 bases aligning to TRBD1. The CDR3 is 15 amino acids. V shed 5 bases and J 4 bases; nucleotides not matched to a gene: 5. Germline lookup yields CDR1 MNHEY and CDR2 SVGAGI.